Listed here are 12 T cell receptor beta chains from one sample, sequenced in a study of blood T cell repertoires in COVID-19. Clones were sequenced by immunoSEQ multiplex PCR, and TCRdb holds only the in-frame ones, with some missing. Among about 480,000 clones listed, approximately 86% were seen once. Input material: PBMCs or T cells enriched from blood (not recorded which). The receptors here all came from a woman aged 55-69 years who had recovered from COVID-19.

This chain links TRBV14 with TRBJ2-3; 9 bases align to TRBD2. Germline CDR1 is SGHDN and CDR2 is FVKESK. The CDR3 runs 11 residues. V lost 3 bases to trimming and J lost 14 bases; unmatched junction nucleotides: 3. The CDR3 loop is CASSHGLARYF. The CDR3 DNA reads as TGTGCCAGCAGCCACGGACTAGCGAGGTATTTT.

This clone was seen a handful of times. The chain couples TRBV6-5 to TRBJ2-5, with 7 bases lining up with TRBD1. The CDR3 totals 15 residues. Looked up from germline, CDR1 is MNHEY and CDR2 is SVGAGI. Losses at the gene ends were 7 bases for V and 4 bases for J; bases not matched to a gene: 12. Here the CDR3 DNA reads TGTGCCAGCAACACCGGACAGGTCCTTGGAGAGACCCAGTACTTC. Translating gives CASNTGQVLGETQYF.

This chain uses TRBV5-1 with TRBJ2-2, with D perhaps matching TRBD2 (6 bases). The CDR3 runs 14 residues. The V gene's germline CDR1 is SGHRS and CDR2 YFSETQ. Deletions cut 4 bases from V and 1 base from J, with 8 bases between. CDR3 nucleotide sequence: TGCGCCAGCAGCCGGAGGGAGAACACCGGGGAGCTGTTTTTT. It yields the protein CASSRRENTGELFF. The full variable domain, its missing parts supplied by reference TRBV5-1 and TRBJ2-2, is KAGVTQTPRYLIKTRGQQVTLSCSPISGHRSVSWYQQTPGQGLQFLFEYFSETQRNKGNFPGRFSGRQFSNSRSEMNVSTLELGDSALYLCASSRRENTGELFFGEGSRLTVL.

This rearrangement joins TRBV24-1 to TRBJ2-3; a possible D gene is TRBD2 (5 bases). The CDR3 covers 14 residues. Germline lookup yields CDR1 KGHDR and CDR2 SFDVKD. The ends were cut back, 7 bases at V and 5 bases at J, with 15 bases in the middle. The CDR3 here is CATSREGIQDTQYF. CDR3 bases: TGTGCCACCAGCCGAGAGGGTATCCAAGATACGCAGTATTTT.

The chain links TRBV4-1 to TRBJ1-3; D perhaps matches TRBD1 (5 bases). The germline V gene has CDR1 MGHRA and CDR2 YSYEKL. The ends were cut back, 2 bases at V and 4 bases at J, with 9 bases in the middle. The CDR3 covers 14 residues. DNA for the CDR3: TGCGCCAGCAGCCAACAGGGTCTCGGAAACACCATATATTTT. Protein product: CASSQQGLGNTIYF.

This chain joins TRBV7-8 and TRBJ2-1; 7 positions match TRBD2. Germline V gene data show CDR1 as SGHVS and CDR2 as FQNEAQ. Trimming at V came to 0 bases and at J to 7 bases, leaving 3 bases not matched to a gene. The CDR3 has 14 amino acids. The CDR3 DNA is TGTGCCAGCAGCTTAGCGATTAGCGGGAATGAGCAGTTCTTC. It is translated as CASSLAISGNEQFF.

The chain recombines TRBV11-2 with TRBJ1-6, with 7 bases identical to TRBD1. The CDR3 covers 14 residues. V was clipped by 4 bases and J by 7 bases; unmatched bases: 4. Germline loops: CDR1 SGHAT, CDR2 FQNNGV. CDR3: CASSYRQGNSPLHF. Here the CDR3 DNA reads TGTGCCAGCAGCTATCGACAGGGAAATTCACCCCTCCACTTT.

V and J are TRBV30 and TRBJ2-1; 10 positions agree with TRBD2. Germline CDR1 reads GTSNPN; CDR2 reads SVGIG (reference sequence). The CDR3 spans 15 residues. The V gene end was trimmed by 4 bases and the J gene end by 4 bases; junction bases not matched to a gene: 7. CDR3 residues: CAWTRASGGYNEQFF. The CDR3 DNA reads TGTGCCTGGACGCGGGCTAGCGGGGGTTACAATGAGCAGTTCTTC.

This rearrangement joins TRBV15 to TRBJ2-5; TRBD1 aligns across 9 bases. V shed 6 bases, J shed 7 bases, and the junction held 6 bases outside the gene matches. The V gene's germline CDR1 is LNHNV and CDR2 YYDKDF (reference sequence). The CDR3 contains 13 residues. Here the CDR3 DNA reads TGTGCCACCAGGAAGCGACAGGGGGTGACCCAGTACTTC. The encoded protein is CATRKRQGVTQYF.

This clone was seen once. Here the CDR3 reads CAISESQPGSGNTIYF. CDR3 nucleotide sequence: TGTGCCATCAGTGAGAGCCAACCGGGCTCTGGAAACACCATATATTTT. The chain couples TRBV10-3 to TRBJ1-3; no reliable D call. V lost 2 bases and J lost 0, with 11 bases in between. This CDR3 region has 16 residues. CDR1 and CDR2 from the germline V gene are ENHRY and SYGVKD.

The genes are TRBV5-4 and TRBJ1-5, with a weak D call TRBD1 (5 bases). Trimming shortened V by 2 bases and J by 5 bases, and 11 bases separated the two germline ends. The CDR3 has 14 amino acids. Germline V gene sequence: CDR1 SGHNT, CDR2 YYREEE (reference sequence). CDR3 sequence reads: CASSFGGTDQPQHF. CDR3 bases: TGTGCCAGCAGCTTCGGGGGGACGGATCAGCCCCAGCATTTT.

V gene TRBV28 combines with J gene TRBJ1-1; no clear D. CDR1 and CDR2 (germline): MDHEN, SYDVKM. This CDR3 region has 14 residues. Trimming stripped 7 bases from V and 5 bases from J, with 17 bases between. The CDR3 bases are TGTGCCAGCATCCCCCCTTTTCGCGGAACTGAAGCTTTCTTT. Translating it yields CASIPPFRGTEAFF.